This T cell receptor (beta chain) was retrieved from a study of blood T cell repertoires in COVID-19. Study summary: The United States, Italy and Spain provided the acute and convalescent COVID-19 samples.

This CDR3 comprises 16 residues. With 10 bases removed from V and 0 bases from J, the gap between germline ends came to 18 bases. Germline CDR1 is MDHEN and CDR2 is SYDVKM. While infection was still active, Seattle patients were enrolled and then followed longitudinally. Produced via immunoSEQ multiplex PCR; TCRdb's table is partial and in-frame only. The sample records roughly 120,000 clones, more than 80% being singletons. The sequencing sample was made of peripheral blood. The receptor comes from a woman at least 80 years old with COVID-19, enrolled during active disease. J is TRBJ1-4 and V is TRBV28; the D is unclear. CDR3 protein: CATTSFGLSTNEKLFF. DNA of the CDR3: TGTGCCACCACGTCATTTGGCTTATCAACTAATGAAAAACTGTTTTTT.